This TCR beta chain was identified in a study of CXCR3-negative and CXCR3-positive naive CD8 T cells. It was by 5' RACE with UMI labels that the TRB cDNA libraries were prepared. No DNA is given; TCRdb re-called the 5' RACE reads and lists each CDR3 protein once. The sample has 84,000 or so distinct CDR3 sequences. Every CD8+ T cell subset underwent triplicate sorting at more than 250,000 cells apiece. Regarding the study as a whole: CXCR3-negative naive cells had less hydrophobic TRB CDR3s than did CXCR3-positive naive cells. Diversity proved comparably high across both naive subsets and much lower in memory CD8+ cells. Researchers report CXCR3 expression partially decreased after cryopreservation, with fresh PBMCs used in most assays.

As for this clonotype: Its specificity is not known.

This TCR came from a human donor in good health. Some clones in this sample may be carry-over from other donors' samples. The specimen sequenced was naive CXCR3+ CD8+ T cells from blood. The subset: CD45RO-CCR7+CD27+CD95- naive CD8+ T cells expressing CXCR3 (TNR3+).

CDR3 region: CSSSFAGGGGYEQYF. The V and J genes are TRBV7-6 and TRBJ2-7; the TCRdb call, TRBD1, lacks DNA for checking. Germline V lookup: CDR1 SGHVS, CDR2 FNYEAQ. The CDR3 is made up of 15 amino acids.